Listed below are T cell receptor beta chains from one sample, sequenced in a study of cytomegalovirus exposure and HLA in healthy donors. Profiling relied on immunoSEQ multiplex PCR, and the TCRdb table lists in-frame clones only, not all of them. The table lists over 150,000 clones, 77% of them singletons. Sequences were obtained from PBMCs. The receptors come from a woman aged 55-75 years in good health and CMV-seropositive. CDR3s include the opening cysteine and the closing phenylalanine or tryptophan.

len: 16; v_gene: TRBV9; j_gene: TRBJ1-3; CDR3aa: CASSVGQALSGNTIYF
len: 15; v_gene: TRBV5-1; j_gene: TRBJ2-7; CDR3aa: CASSLIRGPGYEQYF
len: 16; v_gene: TRBV4-1; j_gene: TRBJ1-5; CDR3aa: CASSQGITGVNQPQHF
len: 16; v_gene: TRBV5-4; j_gene: TRBJ1-4; CDR3aa: CASSLGGTGSNEKLFF
len: 11; v_gene: TRBV20-1; j_gene: TRBJ2-7; CDR3aa: CSPQGRGEQYF
len: 16; v_gene: TRBV7-9; j_gene: TRBJ2-1; CDR3aa: CASSLTLGQGDNEQFF
len: 16; v_gene: TRBV6-6; j_gene: TRBJ2-2; CDR3aa: CASRALGGANTGELFF
len: 16; v_gene: TRBV9; j_gene: TRBJ2-1; CDR3aa: CASSPSTSGITSEQFF
len: 14; v_gene: TRBV18; j_gene: TRBJ2-1; CDR3aa: CASSRGEGRNEQFF
len: 14; v_gene: TRBV5-1; j_gene: TRBJ2-7; CDR3aa: CASNVGGGAYEQYF
len: 15; v_gene: TRBV9; j_gene: TRBJ2-7; CDR3aa: CASSAVGRRGAEQYF
len: 20; v_gene: TRBV23-1; j_gene: TRBJ2-3; CDR3aa: CASSPEKRSNPTTHTDTQYF
len: 17; v_gene: TRBV7-2; j_gene: TRBJ2-3; CDR3aa: CASSLVARSGGTDTQYF
len: 13; v_gene: TRBV6-5; j_gene: TRBJ1-1; CDR3aa: CASRTGLNTEAFF
len: 13; v_gene: TRBV29-1; j_gene: TRBJ2-1; CDR3aa: CSVDQTGHNEQFF
len: 15; v_gene: TRBV9; j_gene: TRBJ2-7; CDR3aa: CASSEGQGNSYEQYF
len: 12; v_gene: TRBV30; j_gene: TRBJ1-5; CDR3aa: CAWSVRGGPQHF
len: 18; v_gene: TRBV28; j_gene: TRBJ2-2; CDR3aa: CASSLGRGHGTNTGELFF
len: 16; v_gene: TRBV19; j_gene: TRBJ2-7; CDR3aa: CASSSHPGQGAYEQYF
len: 15; v_gene: TRBV5-1; j_gene: TRBJ2-7; CDR3aa: CASSHSGLGAYEQYF
len: 15; v_gene: TRBV5-8; j_gene: TRBJ1-5; CDR3aa: CASSNAGQGGQPQHF
len: 15; v_gene: TRBV4-2; j_gene: TRBJ1-4; CDR3aa: CASSPEQDRRQKLFF
len: 17; v_gene: TRBV23-1; j_gene: TRBJ2-3; CDR3aa: CASSKNWDRKRADTQYF
len: 14; v_gene: TRBV10-3; j_gene: TRBJ2-1; CDR3aa: CAISPGGTRDEQFF
len: 13; v_gene: TRBV30; j_gene: TRBJ2-2; CDR3aa: CAWRAQGIGELFF
len: 13; v_gene: TRBV28; j_gene: TRBJ1-6; CDR3aa: CASRDSINSPLHF
len: 15; v_gene: TRBV9; j_gene: TRBJ2-7; CDR3aa: CASSVVGGGRDEQYF
len: 15; v_gene: TRBV28; j_gene: TRBJ1-1; CDR3aa: CASSLSGRARRAAFF
len: 14; v_gene: TRBV19; j_gene: TRBJ2-3; CDR3aa: CASKAGSSTDTQYF
len: 17; v_gene: TRBV28; j_gene: TRBJ2-7; CDR3aa: CASIPSPPGTSLDEQYF
len: 14; v_gene: TRBV11-2; j_gene: TRBJ1-4; CDR3aa: CASSLGQGHEKLFF
len: 13; v_gene: TRBV19; j_gene: TRBJ1-2; CDR3aa: CASKDDSNYGYTF
len: 15; v_gene: TRBV7-2; j_gene: TRBJ1-2; CDR3aa: CASRPSGTGYYGYTF
len: 15; v_gene: TRBV10-3; j_gene: TRBJ1-3; CDR3aa: CAIRGLKTSGNTIYF
len: 14; v_gene: TRBV29-1; j_gene: TRBJ2-6; CDR3aa: CSVSQASGANVLTF
len: 16; v_gene: TRBV7-3; j_gene: TRBJ2-2; CDR3aa: CASRNKGQEITGELFF
len: 14; v_gene: TRBV29-1; j_gene: TRBJ1-1; CDR3aa: CGFLKGAMNTEAFF
len: 14; v_gene: TRBV6-5; j_gene: TRBJ1-2; CDR3aa: CASSYGDRDWGYTF
len: 12; v_gene: TRBV9; j_gene: TRBJ2-3; CDR3aa: CASSVGRDTQYF
len: 14; v_gene: TRBV2; j_gene: TRBJ1-2; CDR3aa: CASSEWDRGVGYPF
len: 13; v_gene: TRBV10-1; j_gene: TRBJ2-7; CDR3aa: CAPRQRHSYEQYF
len: 11; v_gene: TRBV7-2; j_gene: TRBJ2-3; CDR3aa: CASSPQDAQYF
len: 13; v_gene: TRBV5-5; j_gene: TRBJ1-1; CDR3aa: CASSGDMNTEAFF
len: 15; v_gene: TRBV27; j_gene: TRBJ1-1; CDR3aa: CASSSQGYGDTEAFF
len: 13; v_gene: TRBV6-4; j_gene: TRBJ2-3; CDR3aa: CASSRTRSDTQYF
len: 15; v_gene: TRBV6-1; j_gene: TRBJ2-1; CDR3aa: CASRRTGGNLMKQFF
len: 14; v_gene: TRBV19; j_gene: TRBJ1-5; CDR3aa: CASIREGPNQPQHF
len: 15; v_gene: TRBV7-6; j_gene: TRBJ2-2; CDR3aa: CASSPLAGYTGELFF
len: 15; v_gene: TRBV21-1; j_gene: TRBJ2-6; CDR3aa: CASSKLPSGANGLTF
len: 15; v_gene: TRBV7-3; j_gene: TRBJ2-1; CDR3aa: CASSHRQGSYNEQFF
len: 15; v_gene: TRBV30; j_gene: TRBJ2-1; CDR3aa: CAWSPGTSGRFGQFF